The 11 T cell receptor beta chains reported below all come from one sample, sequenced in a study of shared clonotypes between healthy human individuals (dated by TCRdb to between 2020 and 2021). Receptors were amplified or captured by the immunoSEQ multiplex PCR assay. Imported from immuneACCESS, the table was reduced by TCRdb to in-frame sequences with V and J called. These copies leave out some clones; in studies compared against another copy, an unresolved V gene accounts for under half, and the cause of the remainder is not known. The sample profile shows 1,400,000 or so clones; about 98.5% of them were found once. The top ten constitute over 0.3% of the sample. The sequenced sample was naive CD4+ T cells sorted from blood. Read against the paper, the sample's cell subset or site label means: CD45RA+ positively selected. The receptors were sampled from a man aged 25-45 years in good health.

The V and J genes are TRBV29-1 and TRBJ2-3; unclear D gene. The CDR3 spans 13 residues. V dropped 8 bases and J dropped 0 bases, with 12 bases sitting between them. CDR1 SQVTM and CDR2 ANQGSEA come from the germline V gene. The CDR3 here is CSLIPGSTDTQYF. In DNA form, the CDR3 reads TGCAGCCTAATCCCCGGTAGCACAGATACGCAGTATTTT.

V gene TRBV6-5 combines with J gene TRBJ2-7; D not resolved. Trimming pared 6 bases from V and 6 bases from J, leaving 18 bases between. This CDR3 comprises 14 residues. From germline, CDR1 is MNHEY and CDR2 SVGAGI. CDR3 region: CASSSTSLGPEQYF. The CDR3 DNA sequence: TGTGCCAGCAGCTCCACTTCGCTTGGACCCGAGCAGTACTTC.

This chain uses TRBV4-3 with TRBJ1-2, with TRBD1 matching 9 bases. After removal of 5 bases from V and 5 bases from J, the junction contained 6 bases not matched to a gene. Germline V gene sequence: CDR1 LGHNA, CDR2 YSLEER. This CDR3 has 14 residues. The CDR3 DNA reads TGCGCCAGCAGCGCCCGGGACAGGGCTTATGGCTACACCTTC. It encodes CASSARDRAYGYTF.

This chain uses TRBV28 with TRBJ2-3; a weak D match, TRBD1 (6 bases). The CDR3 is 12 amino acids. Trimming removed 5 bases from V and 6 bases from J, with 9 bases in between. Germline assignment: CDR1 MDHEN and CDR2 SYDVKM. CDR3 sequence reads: CASSGQLDTQYF. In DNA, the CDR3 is TGTGCCAGCAGTGGACAGTTGGATACGCAGTATTTT.

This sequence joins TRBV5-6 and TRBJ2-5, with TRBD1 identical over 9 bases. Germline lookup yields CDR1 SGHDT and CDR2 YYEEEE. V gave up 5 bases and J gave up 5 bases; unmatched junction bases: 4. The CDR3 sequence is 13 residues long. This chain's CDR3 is CASRGQGLETQYF. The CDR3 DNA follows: TGTGCCAGCAGAGGACAGGGGTTGGAGACCCAGTACTTC.

The CDR3 sequence is CAISESRGRNTIYF. For the CDR3, the DNA is TGTGCCATCAGTGAGTCCCGGGGGAGAAACACCATATATTTT. This rearrangement joins TRBV10-3 to TRBJ1-3; possibly TRBD1 for D (5 bases). Germline V gene lookup returns CDR1 ENHRY and CDR2 SYGVKD. V shed 0 bases and J shed 5 bases, with 8 bases lying between them. The CDR3 runs to 14 residues.

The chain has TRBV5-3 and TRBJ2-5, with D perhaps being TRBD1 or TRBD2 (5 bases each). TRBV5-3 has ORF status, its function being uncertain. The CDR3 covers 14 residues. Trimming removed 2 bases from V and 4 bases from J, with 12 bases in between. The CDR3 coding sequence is TGTGCCAGAAGCTTACAGGCCACTAGAGAGACCCAGTACTTC. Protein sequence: CARSLQATRETQYF.

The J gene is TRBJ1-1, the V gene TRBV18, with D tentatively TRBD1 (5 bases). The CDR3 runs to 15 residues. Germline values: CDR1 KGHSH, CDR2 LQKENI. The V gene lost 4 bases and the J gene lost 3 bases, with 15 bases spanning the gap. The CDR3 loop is CASSRLRQKDTEAFF. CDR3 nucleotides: TGTGCCAGCTCACGACTCCGACAGAAAGACACTGAAGCTTTCTTT. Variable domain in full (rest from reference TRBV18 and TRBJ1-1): NAGVMQNPRHLVRRRGQEARLRCSPMKGHSHVYWYRQLPEEGLKFMVYLQKENIIDESGMPKERFSAEFPKEGPSILRIQQVVRGDSAAYFCASSRLRQKDTEAFFGQGTRLTVV.

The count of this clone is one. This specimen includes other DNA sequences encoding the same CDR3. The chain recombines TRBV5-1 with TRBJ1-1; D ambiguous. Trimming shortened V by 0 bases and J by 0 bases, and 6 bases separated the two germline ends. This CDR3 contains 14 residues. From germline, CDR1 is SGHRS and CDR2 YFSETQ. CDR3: CASSLASMNTEAFF. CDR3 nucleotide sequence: TGCGCCAGCAGCTTGGCCAGCATGAACACTGAAGCTTTCTTT.

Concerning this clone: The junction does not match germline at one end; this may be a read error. This CDR3 is CASSLGGTSGNAHF. The CDR3 DNA is TGTGCCAGCTCCCTGGGGGGGACTAGCGGGAACGCGCACTTC. V gene TRBV19 combines with J gene TRBJ2-7; 13 bases map to TRBD2. The CDR3 contains 14 residues. In germline, CDR1 is LNHDA, CDR2 SQIVND (reference sequence). The complete variable domain, with remaining parts taken from reference TRBV19 and TRBJ2-7, reads DGGITQSPKYLFRKEGQNVTLSCEQNLNHDAMYWYRQDPGQGLRLIYYSQIVNDFQKGDIAEGYSVSREKKESFPLTVTSAQKNPTAFYLCASSLGGTSGNAHFGPGTRLTVT.

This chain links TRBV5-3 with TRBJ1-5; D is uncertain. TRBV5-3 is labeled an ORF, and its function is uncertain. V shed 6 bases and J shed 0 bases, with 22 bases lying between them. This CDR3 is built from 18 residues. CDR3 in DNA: TGTGCCAGAACCTCGGCCGTGGCAAGGGAGAATAGCAATCAGCCCCAGCATTTT. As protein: CARTSAVARENSNQPQHF.